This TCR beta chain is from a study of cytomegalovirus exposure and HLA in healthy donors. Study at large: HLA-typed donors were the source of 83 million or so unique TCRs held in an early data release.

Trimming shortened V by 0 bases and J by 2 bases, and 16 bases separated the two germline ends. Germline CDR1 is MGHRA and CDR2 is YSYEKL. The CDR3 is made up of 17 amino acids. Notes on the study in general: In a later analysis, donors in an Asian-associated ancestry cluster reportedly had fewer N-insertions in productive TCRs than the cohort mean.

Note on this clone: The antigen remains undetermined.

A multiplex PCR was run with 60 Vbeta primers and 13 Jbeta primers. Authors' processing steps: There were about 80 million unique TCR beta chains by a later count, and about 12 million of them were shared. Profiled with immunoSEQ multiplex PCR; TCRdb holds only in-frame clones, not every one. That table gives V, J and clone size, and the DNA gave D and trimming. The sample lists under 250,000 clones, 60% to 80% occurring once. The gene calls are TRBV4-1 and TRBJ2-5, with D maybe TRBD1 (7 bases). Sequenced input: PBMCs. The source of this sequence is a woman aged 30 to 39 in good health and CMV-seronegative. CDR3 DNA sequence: TGCGCCAGCAGCCAAGATATGCAGGGGGGTCGGCAAGAGACCCAGTACTTC. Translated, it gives CASSQDMQGGRQETQYF.